Listed here is a single TCR beta chain. This sample was included in a study of blood T cell repertoires in COVID-19. Across the whole study: Sites in the United States, Italy and Spain provided acute and convalescent COVID-19 samples. PBMCs, B-cell-depleted T cells, or T cells were the source of the cDNA or gDNA that made up the material.

The method was immunoSEQ multiplex PCR; TCRdb's version includes in-frame clones alone and lacks a portion of them. The sample lists around 190,000 clones; approximately 80% were seen once. Trimming removed 5 bases from V and 1 base from J; junction bases left unmatched: 3. CDR1 is KGHDR and CDR2 is SFDVKD in the germline V gene. This CDR3 spans 15 amino acids. Sequenced: peripheral blood. The V gene is TRBV24-1, the J gene TRBJ2-5; 10 bases align to TRBD1. The receptor was derived from a human donor in a cohort sampled during active COVID-19. CDR3 sequence: CATSVRDRGQETQYF. CDR3 DNA: TGTGCCACCAGTGTCCGGGACAGGGGCCAAGAGACCCAGTACTTC.